The 23 T cell receptor beta chains below come from one sample, sequenced in a study of cytomegalovirus exposure and HLA in healthy donors. Profiled with immunoSEQ multiplex PCR; TCRdb holds only in-frame clones, not every one. Of about 180,000 clones listed, approximately 86% are singletons. Sequencing input: PBMCs. The source of these receptors is a man in his late teens or twenties in good health and CMV-seropositive.

The chain joins TRBV14 to TRBJ2-7; D ambiguous. With 1 base removed from V and 3 bases from J, the gap between germline ends came to 4 bases. Germline V CDR1 and CDR2: SGHDN, FVKESK. The CDR3 is 12 amino acids. CDR3 region: CASSQGSYEQYF. Here the CDR3 DNA reads TGTGCCAGCAGCCAAGGTAGCTACGAGCAGTACTTC. The variable domain in full, with the rest retrieved from reference TRBV14 and TRBJ2-7, is EAGVTQFPSHSVIEKGQTVTLRCDPISGHDNLYWYRRVMGKEIKFLLHFVKESKQDESGMPNNRFLAERTGGTYSTLKVQPAELEDSGVYFCASSQGSYEQYFGPGTRLTVT.

This clone was found once. V gene TRBV18 combines with J gene TRBJ1-2; D unresolved. V lost 5 bases to trimming and J lost 4 bases, with 11 bases between them. The CDR3 has 13 amino acids. Germline-derived CDR1 and CDR2 are KGHSH and LQKENI. Here the CDR3 reads CASSGQDGYGYTF. CDR3 bases: TGTGCCAGCTCAGGCCAGGATGGCTATGGCTACACCTTC.

The chain couples TRBV5-6 to TRBJ1-1; no firm D call. The CDR3 runs 13 residues. Germline V gene data show CDR1 as SGHDT and CDR2 as YYEEEE. With 0 bases removed from V and 5 bases from J, the gap between germline ends came to 8 bases. CDR3: CASSLAGETEAFF. CDR3 DNA: TGTGCCAGCAGCTTGGCTGGGGAGACTGAAGCTTTCTTT.

This clone was recorded only once. V usage is TRBV29-1 and J usage is TRBJ2-5; TRBD1 matches 7 bases. Germline V gives CDR1 SQVTM, CDR2 ANQGSEA. Trimming at V came to 3 bases and at J to 5 bases, leaving 6 bases not matched to a gene. The CDR3 runs 13 residues. Written as DNA, the CDR3 is TGCAGCGTTGAGCAGGGGGTAATGGAGACCCAGTACTTC. The encoded protein is CSVEQGVMETQYF.

The J gene is TRBJ1-5, the V gene TRBV27; 7 bases map to TRBD1. The V and J ends lost 3 bases and 6 bases, in that order; junction bases with no gene match: 5. This CDR3 spans 14 amino acids. The germline V gene encodes CDR1 MNHEY and CDR2 SMNVEV (reference sequence). The CDR3 sequence: CASSLLQGSQPQHF. CDR3 nucleotides: TGTGCCAGCAGTTTGCTACAGGGGTCTCAGCCCCAGCATTTT.

The J gene is TRBJ1-2, the V gene TRBV4-1; a possible D gene is TRBD1 (6 bases). V lost 1 base, J lost 4 bases, and 10 bases lay in between. The CDR3 is 14 residues long. Germline V CDR1 and CDR2: MGHRA, YSYEKL. The CDR3 coding sequence is TGCGCCAGCAGCCAAGTGCAGGGGATCTATGGCTACACCTTC. Translating it yields CASSQVQGIYGYTF.

The chain carries TRBV7-8 and TRBJ2-2; 9 bases align to TRBD2. After removal of 5 bases from V and 5 bases from J, the junction contained 12 bases not matched to a gene. This CDR3 has 17 residues. CDR1 SGHVS and CDR2 FQNEAQ come from the germline V gene. The DNA for the CDR3 is TGTGCCAGCAGCCGACTAGCGGCGGAGTCGGCGACCGGGGAGCTGTTTTTT. This codes for CASSRLAAESATGELFF. Based on the CDR3 plus reference TRBV7-8 and TRBJ2-2, the full variable domain is GAGVSQSPRYKVAKRGQDVALRCDPISGHVSLFWYQQALGQGPEFLTYFQNEAQLDKSGLPSDRFFAERPEGSVSTLKIQRTQQEDSAVYLCASSRLAAESATGELFFGEGSRLTVL.

This chain links TRBV4-1 with TRBJ2-1; D gene unclear. V shed 5 bases and J shed 6 bases, with 8 bases lying between them. The CDR3 extends over 12 amino acids. Germline values: CDR1 MGHRA, CDR2 YSYEKL. DNA of the CDR3: TGCGCCAGCAGCTACTCGGGCAATGAGCAGTTCTTC. Translation gives CASSYSGNEQFF.

The genes are TRBV5-4 and TRBJ2-2, with TRBD2 identical over 7 bases. V trimming: 1 base; J trimming: 4 bases; junction bases outside the gene matches: 4. CDR3 length equals 15 residues. Germline lookup yields CDR1 SGHNT and CDR2 YYREEE (reference sequence). This CDR3 is CASSLWGGVTGELFF. The CDR3 DNA is TGTGCCAGCAGCTTGTGGGGGGGTGTCACCGGGGAGCTGTTTTTT.

The chain uses TRBV9 and TRBJ2-7; TRBD2 aligns across 7 bases. Germline V gene sequence: CDR1 SGDLS, CDR2 YYNGEE. The CDR3 has 13 amino acids. With 4 bases clipped from V and 4 bases from J, the junction kept 5 bases outside the gene matches. The CDR3, as DNA: TGTGCCAGCAGCCCCCGGGGAGGGTACGAGCAGTACTTC. It translates to CASSPRGGYEQYF.

V and J are TRBV7-8 and TRBJ2-1, with TRBD1 matching over 7 bases. Germline loops: CDR1 SGHVS, CDR2 FQNEAQ. V lost 1 base to trimming and J lost 12 bases; unmatched junction nucleotides: 3. CDR3 length: 12 residues. The CDR3 nucleotides are TGTGCCAGCAGCTTAGGTCGACAGGGGCAGTTCTTC. Amino acid sequence: CASSLGRQGQFF.

The chain links TRBV7-2 to TRBJ2-2; 8 bases are shared with TRBD1. The CDR3 contains 16 residues. The germline V gene has CDR1 SGHTA and CDR2 FQGNSA. Trimming took 3 bases from V and 2 from J; bases not matched to a gene: 5. CDR3 residues: CASSFYQGANTGELFF. The DNA of the CDR3 is TGTGCCAGCAGCTTTTATCAGGGGGCAAACACCGGGGAGCTGTTTTTT.

The rearrangement joins TRBV28 to TRBJ1-5, with D uncertain. Germline V lookup: CDR1 MDHEN, CDR2 SYDVKM. The V end lost 1 base, the J end lost 9 bases, and 22 bases lay between the germline ends. The CDR3 runs 17 residues. The chain's CDR3 is CASSLYVPGDGVGPQHF. The CDR3 region has the DNA TGTGCCAGCAGTTTATACGTTCCCGGGGATGGGGTTGGGCCCCAGCATTTT. Full variable domain (outside the CDR3, taken from reference TRBV28 and TRBJ1-5): DVKVTQSSRYLVKRTGEKVFLECVQDMDHENMFWYRQDPGLGLRLIYFSYDVKMKEKGDIPEGYSVSREKKERFSLILESASTNQTSMYLCASSLYVPGDGVGPQHFGDGTRLSIL.

The chain carries TRBV4-2 and TRBJ1-1; 8 bases are a match to TRBD1. CDR1 and CDR2 (germline): LGHNA, YNFKEQ. The ends lost 4 bases at V and 1 base at J; junction bases unmatched: 2. This CDR3 comprises 14 residues. The CDR3 nucleotides read TGTGCCAGCAGCCTAGGACAGGGGAACACTGAAGCTTTCTTT. This encodes CASSLGQGNTEAFF.

The rearrangement links TRBV9 to TRBJ2-5, with D unresolved. Germline V gene lookup returns CDR1 SGDLS and CDR2 YYNGEE. V lost 4 bases and J lost 2, with 15 bases in between. This CDR3 contains 15 residues. CDR3 in DNA: TGTGCCAGCAGCCCTCGCGCGGCGCGGCAAGAGACCCAGTACTTC. It encodes CASSPRAARQETQYF.

This chain joins TRBV7-2 and TRBJ2-7, with TRBD2 matching over 11 bases. Germline lookup yields CDR1 SGHTA and CDR2 FQGNSA. Germline trimming cut 4 bases from V and 7 bases from J; bases unmatched to any gene: 9. The CDR3 runs 15 residues. Written as DNA, the CDR3 is TGTGCCAGCAGCTCACAAACTAGCGGGAGTGGGGAGCAGTACTTC. Amino acids: CASSSQTSGSGEQYF. Supplemented by reference TRBV7-2 and TRBJ2-7, the full variable domain reads GAGVSQSPSNKVTEKGKDVELRCDPISGHTALYWYRQSLGQGLEFLIYFQGNSAPDKSGLPSDRFSAERTGGSVSTLTIQRTQQEDSAVYLCASSSQTSGSGEQYFGPGTRLTVT.

This clone is medium-sized by share. The genes are TRBV6-5 and TRBJ2-2; 7 bases line up with TRBD1. The CDR3 totals 13 residues. The V and J ends lost 8 bases and 0 bases, in that order; junction bases with no gene match: 0. Germline assignment: CDR1 MNHEY and CDR2 SVGAGI. The CDR3 bases are TGTGCCAGCGGGACAGCGAACACCGGGGAGCTGTTTTTT. Protein: CASGTANTGELFF.

V is TRBV4-3 and J is TRBJ1-4; tentative D call: TRBD1 (5 bases). This CDR3 is 16 amino acids long. The germline V and J ends were trimmed by 0 bases and 2 bases, with 10 bases remaining between them. Germline V gene sequence: CDR1 LGHNA, CDR2 YSLEER. The CDR3 protein is CASSQDPGVTNEKLFF. The CDR3 DNA follows: TGCGCCAGCAGCCAAGATCCGGGGGTGACTAATGAAAAACTGTTTTTT.

The chain recombines TRBV6-5 with TRBJ1-3, with D possibly TRBD1 on 6 matching bases. Germline loops: CDR1 MNHEY, CDR2 SVGAGI. V was trimmed by 7 bases and J by 0 bases, leaving 10 bases between them. This CDR3 is 14 amino acids long. The chain's CDR3 is CASTGAFSGNTIYF. The CDR3 DNA follows: TGTGCCAGCACAGGGGCATTCTCTGGAAACACCATATATTTT.

With regard to this clone: Other DNA sequences of this sample code for an identical CDR3. This chain connects TRBV9 to TRBJ2-7; D may be TRBD1 (5 bases). In germline, CDR1 is SGDLS, CDR2 YYNGEE. CDR3 length: 14 amino acids. V dropped 0 bases and J dropped 4 bases, with 11 bases sitting between them. This CDR3 is CASSVGREGYEQYF. The CDR3 DNA sequence: TGTGCCAGCAGCGTAGGCAGGGAAGGTTACGAGCAGTACTTC. Looking up the rest from reference TRBV9 and TRBJ2-7 gives the full variable domain: DSGVTQTPKHLITATGQRVTLRCSPRSGDLSVYWYQQSLDQGLQFLIQYYNGEERAKGNILERFSAQQFPDLHSELNLSSLELGDSALYFCASSVGREGYEQYFGPGTRLTVT.

CDR3 DNA: TGTGCCAGCAGCGTAGGGGTGAGGGAGCCAAACACCATATATTTT. Translated, it gives CASSVGVREPNTIYF. The chain carries TRBV9 and TRBJ1-3; D uncertain. Germline V gives CDR1 SGDLS, CDR2 YYNGEE. There are 15 residues in the CDR3. V was clipped by 0 bases and J by 6 bases, with 13 bases between them.

This chain connects TRBV27 to TRBJ2-7; 12 bases fit TRBD1. With V trimmed by 6 bases and J by 6 bases, 6 bases remained unmatched. Germline V lookup: CDR1 MNHEY, CDR2 SMNVEV (reference sequence). CDR3 length: 14 amino acids. Written as DNA, the CDR3 is TGTGCCAGCAGCATCGGGACAGGGGGCTTCGAGCAGTACTTC. Protein sequence: CASSIGTGGFEQYF.

The rearrangement links TRBV29-1 to TRBJ1-2; the D gene is possibly TRBD1 (6 bases). This CDR3 is built from 15 residues. Germline CDR1 SQVTM, CDR2 ANQGSEA. Trimming cost V 3 bases and J 3 bases, with 17 bases left between them. For the CDR3, the DNA is TGCAGCGTTGAGACTCAGGGGATTGGGGACTATGGCTACACCTTC. Translated: CSVETQGIGDYGYTF.